Sequencing of this T cell receptor (beta chain) was carried out in a study of blood T cell repertoires in COVID-19. Whole-study context: From the United States, Italy and Spain came samples of acute and convalescent COVID-19. Nucleic acid was either cDNA or gDNA, and it came from T cells, B-cell-depleted T cells, or PBMCs.

Germline CDR1 SGHDT, CDR2 YYEEEE. This CDR3 is 17 amino acids long. V lost 4 bases, J lost 3 bases, and 23 bases lay in between. As processed by the authors: Estimated nucleated cell counts came from reference gene primer amplification. TCRdb's copy holds only in-frame clones and misses some; the assay was immunoSEQ multiplex PCR. D and trimming were read from the DNA, whereas the V and J calls and clone size are those reported in that table. The table has nearly 55,000 clones, around 72% seen once; the top ten hold under 15%. Source material: peripheral blood. The V and J genes are TRBV5-6 and TRBJ2-7; perhaps TRBD2 as D (6 bases). The clonotype was recovered from a human donor with active or convalescent COVID-19. The donor label of this sample is uncertain. CDR3 residues: CASSQYLAVSADYEQYF. In DNA, the CDR3 is TGTGCCAGCAGCCAGTACTTAGCGGTCTCAGCCGACTACGAGCAGTACTTC.